The 29 T cell receptor beta chains below were found in one sample sequenced in a study of T-cell reconstitution after alpha-beta-depleted transplantation in children. Researchers prepared the TCRbeta library using unique molecular identifiers, the study reports. Each CDR3 protein is one row after TCRdb ran MiXCR on the PCR reads. This sample carries approximately 250,000 distinct CDR3 sequences, 9% to 10% of them seen once, and the ten largest clones take 5.1%. The sample here was PBMCs from the stem cell graft donor, taken from the stem cell graft. The receptors derive from a human donor who donated a stem cell graft to a child with SCID.

This clonotype has a count of ten or more. V and J are TRBV4-1 and TRBJ1-2, with TRBD1 as a possible D gene (5 bases). Germline CDR1 is MGHRA and CDR2 is YSYEKL. CDR3 length: 21 residues. V lost 0 bases, J lost 3 bases, and 29 bases lay in between. This CDR3 reads CASSQDWDGGTGTPIDYGYTF. DNA of the CDR3: TGCGCCAGCAGCCAAGATTGGGACGGGGGGACCGGGACTCCGATCGACTATGGCTACACCTTC.

In this sample, this clonotype turned up many times. This sequence joins TRBV12-3 or TRBV12-4 and TRBJ1-5; 9 bases fit TRBD1. Trimming took 7 bases from V and 4 from J; bases not matched to a gene: 5. The CDR3 has 14 amino acids. Written as DNA, the CDR3 is TGTGCCAGCACTCCCGGGACAGGGAATCAGCCCCAGCATTTT. Amino acids: CASTPGTGNQPQHF.

Many counts were recorded for this clonotype. This rearrangement joins TRBV21-1 to TRBJ2-7; the D segment call TRBD1 is taken from the table without a DNA check. TRBV21-1 represents a pseudogene. This CDR3 comprises 15 residues. This CDR3 is CARSRRRDRDYEQYF. In DNA, the CDR3 is TGTGCCAGGTCCCGAAGGAGGGACAGGGATTACGAGCAGTACTTC.

Ten or more counts support this clonotype. The V gene is TRBV7-9, the J gene TRBJ2-4; 7 nucleotides match TRBD2. The CDR3 spans 15 residues. Trimming took 0 bases from V and 1 from J; bases not matched to a gene: 0. Germline CDR1 and CDR2: SEHNR and FQNEAQ (reference sequence). The CDR3 DNA is TGTGCCAGCAGCTTAGCCGGGGGGGCCAAAAACATTCAGTACTTC. It codes for CASSLAGGAKNIQYF.

This clonotype was found many times. This chain links TRBV7-8 with TRBJ1-5; weak D call: TRBD1 (5 bases). The V and J ends lost 5 bases and 4 bases respectively, with 21 bases between them. This CDR3 region has 17 residues. Germline CDR1 reads SGHVS; CDR2 reads FQNEAQ. CDR3 in DNA: TGTGCCAGCAGCCTCAACCCGGGGGAGCTAGGAAATCAGCCCCAGCATTTT. This gives the protein CASSLNPGELGNQPQHF.

This clonotype has at least ten counts. CDR3 sequence reads: CSARDRRGWGTNQPQHF. The CDR3, as DNA: TGCAGTGCTAGAGATCGGCGGGGATGGGGAACAAATCAGCCCCAGCATTTT. J is TRBJ1-5 and V is TRBV20-1; D ambiguous. There are 17 residues in the CDR3. Germline CDR1 DFQATT, CDR2 SNEGSKA (reference sequence). V was pared by 0 bases and J by 4 bases, with 19 bases between.

At least ten counts were recorded for this clonotype. J is TRBJ1-2 and V is TRBV4-1, with TRBD1 matching 9 bases. The V gene end was trimmed by 4 bases and the J gene end by 5 bases; junction bases not matched to a gene: 5. The germline V gene encodes CDR1 MGHRA and CDR2 YSYEKL. CDR3 size: 14 residues. In DNA form, the CDR3 reads TGCGCCAGCAGCCTTCCGGGACAGGGATATGGCTACACCTTC. Amino acid sequence: CASSLPGQGYGYTF.

This clonotype showed up many times. The chain uses TRBV20-1 and TRBJ1-1; TRBD1 agrees at 8 bases. Germline V gives CDR1 DFQATT, CDR2 SNEGSKA (reference sequence). This CDR3 is built from 13 residues. Trimming took 2 bases from V and 11 from J; bases not matched to a gene: 10. The CDR3 loop reads CSARPGQGAWAFF. CDR3 coding DNA: TGCAGTGCTAGACCAGGACAGGGCGCCTGGGCTTTCTTT.

The CDR3 region has the DNA TGTGCCAGCAGCCTTACTTGGGGTCATGAGCAGTTCTTC. It codes for CASSLTWGHEQFF. This chain connects TRBV11-2 to TRBJ2-1; D uncertain. V dropped 5 bases and J dropped 8 bases, with 13 bases sitting between them. The germline gives CDR1 SGHAT, CDR2 FQNNGV. The CDR3 consists of 13 residues.

This clonotype showed up many times. V gene TRBV9 combines with J gene TRBJ1-1; D ambiguous. Trimming stripped 0 bases from V and 6 bases from J, with 21 bases between. Germline V gene lookup returns CDR1 SGDLS and CDR2 YYNGEE. The CDR3 contains 17 residues. CDR3 DNA sequence: TGTGCCAGCAGCGTAGCCCCGACAAGGGAAGGTCGCTCTGAAGCTTTCTTT. Its translation: CASSVAPTREGRSEAFF.

The table lists this clonotype with many counts. The chain recombines TRBV20-1 with TRBJ1-5; perhaps TRBD1 as D (6 bases). V gave up 0 bases and J gave up 1 base, with 19 bases separating them. The germline CDR1 and CDR2 sequences are DFQATT and SNEGSKA (reference sequence). The CDR3 has 18 residues. CDR3 DNA sequence: TGCAGTGCTAGAGATGTGGGGGCACGATCGGGGAGCAATCAGCCCCAGCATTTT. Translation: CSARDVGARSGSNQPQHF.

The table lists this clonotype with many counts. The CDR3 region has the DNA TGCGCCAGCAGACTCCGTAGCGGGGGGGCGGAGACCCAGTACTTC. The encoded protein is CASRLRSGGAETQYF. This chain links TRBV5-1 with TRBJ2-5, with 11 bases aligning to TRBD2. The CDR3 extends over 15 amino acids. Unmatched junction bases numbered 8, after V lost 5 bases and J lost 5 bases. Germline V gives CDR1 SGHRS, CDR2 YFSETQ.

In its sample, this clonotype was seen many times. The V gene is TRBV5-1, the J gene TRBJ2-7, with D possibly TRBD2 on 5 matching bases. The CDR3 loop spans 17 amino acids. Trimming shortened V by 0 bases and J by 2 bases, and 18 bases separated the two germline ends. The V gene's germline CDR1 is SGHRS and CDR2 YFSETQ. The CDR3 nucleotides are TGCGCCAGCAGCTTGGCCGGCGTAGGGAGCCTAACCTACGAGCAGTACTTC. Its translation: CASSLAGVGSLTYEQYF.

This clonotype was detected ten times or more. The gene calls are TRBV5-1 and TRBJ2-1; D is unclear. The germline V and J ends were trimmed by 4 bases and 6 bases, with 14 bases remaining between them. The CDR3 extends over 14 amino acids. Germline CDR1 SGHRS, CDR2 YFSETQ. CDR3 nucleotide sequence: TGCGCCAGCAGCCTTCTCCTAGAAGGCAATGAGCAGTTCTTC. It specifies CASSLLLEGNEQFF.

In its sample, this clonotype was seen many times. V usage is TRBV2 and J usage is TRBJ1-4, with TRBD1 matching 7 bases. This CDR3 region has 13 residues. Germline CDR1 is SNHLY and CDR2 is FYNNEI. The J segment lost 8 bases and the V segment lost 6 bases, leaving 6 bases of the junction unmatched. CDR3 coding DNA: TGTGCCAGCAGAGGGGGCGCAGGGGAAAAACTGTTTTTT. Translating it yields CASRGGAGEKLFF.

The gene calls are TRBV20-1 and TRBJ2-7; the D gene is possibly TRBD2 (6 bases). Germline-derived CDR1 and CDR2 are DFQATT and SNEGSKA (reference sequence). CDR3 length equals 12 residues. V was shortened by 5 bases and J by 5 bases, with 13 bases between the two germline ends. The CDR3 DNA follows: TGCAGTGCTGGGGAGGTGGGCCACGAGCAGTACTTC. It translates to CSAGEVGHEQYF.

This chain joins TRBV21-1 and TRBJ1-1. TRBV21-1 is flagged as a pseudogene. The length of the CDR3 is 19 residues. CDR3 residues: CASTKDHTGSLPMNTEAFF. The CDR3 nucleotides read TGTGCCAGCACCAAAGACCACACGGGCAGCCTTCCAATGAACACTGAAGCTTTCTTT.

This clonotype was detected many times. The chain joins TRBV12-3 or TRBV12-4 to TRBJ1-1, with unresolved D. The CDR3 is made up of 11 amino acids. The V end was cut by 3 bases, the J end by 10 bases, with 9 bases between. The CDR3 is CASSFTEGAFF. CDR3 nucleotides: TGTGCCAGCAGTTTTACTGAAGGAGCTTTCTTT.

This rearrangement joins TRBV19 to TRBJ1-1; 9 positions match TRBD1. V dropped 7 bases and J dropped 3; count of bases not matched to a gene: 9. This CDR3 spans 15 amino acids. Germline CDR1 is LNHDA and CDR2 is SQIVND (reference sequence). CDR3: CASTGVRTGDTEAFF. The CDR3 bases are TGTGCCAGTACAGGGGTCCGGACAGGGGACACTGAAGCTTTCTTT.

This clonotype was detected many times. In nucleotides, the CDR3 is TGCAGCGTTGGGGGTGAGCGGGTTTATGGCTACACCTTC. Translated, it gives CSVGGERVYGYTF. The rearrangement joins TRBV29-1 to TRBJ1-2, with unresolved D. V was shortened by 4 bases and J by 5 bases, with 14 bases between the two germline ends. Germline lookup yields CDR1 SQVTM and CDR2 ANQGSEA. The CDR3 runs to 13 residues. The entire variable domain, with the rest obtained from reference TRBV29-1 and TRBJ1-2, is as follows: SAVISQKPSRDICQRGTSLTIQCQVDSQVTMMFWYRQQPGQSLTLIATANQGSEATYESGFVIDKFPISRPNLTFSTLTVSNMSPEDSSIYLCSVGGERVYGYTFGSGTRLTVV.

Many counts were recorded for this clonotype. The genes are TRBV10-3 and TRBJ2-5; 8 positions agree with TRBD2. The germline gives CDR1 ENHRY, CDR2 SYGVKD. This CDR3 is built from 17 residues. V lost 3 bases to trimming and J lost 0 bases; unmatched junction nucleotides: 9. The CDR3 nucleotides read TGTGCCATCAGTGACTTCGGACTAGCAGAGTACCAAGAGACCCAGTACTTC. It specifies CAISDFGLAEYQETQYF.

This clonotype was detected a few times. The V gene is TRBV7-2, the J gene TRBJ2-5; D gene ambiguous. Per the germline V gene, CDR1 is SGHTA and CDR2 is FQGNSA. The CDR3 has 13 residues. Trimming removed 6 bases from V and 5 bases from J, with 13 bases in between. The CDR3 region is CASRGMGRETQYF. In DNA form, the CDR3 reads TGTGCCAGCAGGGGGATGGGTCGCGAGACCCAGTACTTC.

This clonotype has a count of ten or more. The gene calls are TRBV10-3 and TRBJ2-5, with TRBD2 matching over 8 bases. Germline V CDR1 and CDR2: ENHRY, SYGVKD. Germline trimming cut 4 bases from V and 2 bases from J; bases unmatched to any gene: 0. The CDR3 length is 13 residues. The CDR3 reads CAISAGGQETQYF. DNA of the CDR3: TGTGCCATCAGTGCGGGGGGGCAAGAGACCCAGTACTTC.

This clonotype appeared many times. This chain uses TRBV5-1 with TRBJ2-2; weak D call: TRBD2 (6 bases). This CDR3 has 16 amino acids. Trimming took 2 bases from V and 5 from J, leaving 16 bases between them. Germline-derived CDR1 and CDR2 are SGHRS and YFSETQ. The CDR3 reads CASSFGRGLGTGELFF. The CDR3 DNA sequence: TGCGCCAGCAGCTTTGGAAGGGGACTCGGAACCGGGGAGCTGTTTTTT.

This clonotype was picked up many times. The V and J genes are TRBV2 and TRBJ2-3, with 10 bases identical to TRBD1. The CDR3 is 16 amino acids. Germline V CDR1 and CDR2: SNHLY, FYNNEI. V lost 3 bases to trimming and J lost 2 bases; unmatched junction nucleotides: 5. CDR3 bases: TGTGCCAGCAGTGAGGAGGGGACAGGGGTCACAGATACGCAGTATTTT. Protein: CASSEEGTGVTDTQYF.

This clonotype came up many times. The chain couples TRBV12-3 or TRBV12-4 to TRBJ1-2; TRBD1 matches at 7 bases. The V and J ends lost 3 bases and 5 bases, in that order; junction bases with no gene match: 9. The CDR3 is 15 amino acids. The CDR3 nucleotides read TGTGCCAGCAGTTTGGGGACAGATCTTTTTTATGGCTACACCTTC. Translated, it gives CASSLGTDLFYGYTF.

In its sample, this clonotype was seen many times. The V gene is TRBV27, the J gene TRBJ1-1; D unresolved. Germline CDR1 is MNHEY and CDR2 is SMNVEV (reference sequence). The V gene lost 8 bases and the J gene lost 5 bases, with 15 bases spanning the gap. The CDR3 length is 13 residues. CDR3 amino acids: CASRFQSATEAFF. CDR3 coding DNA: TGTGCCAGCCGCTTTCAATCGGCAACTGAAGCTTTCTTT.

The chain recombines TRBV6-5 with TRBJ2-7, with D unresolved. Germline V lookup: CDR1 MNHEY, CDR2 SVGAGI. The CDR3 covers 13 residues. Trimming stripped 2 bases from V and 4 bases from J, with 9 bases between. CDR3 loop: CASSYRPGYEQYF. The CDR3 DNA is TGTGCCAGCAGTTACCGACCGGGTTACGAGCAGTACTTC.

In this sample, this clonotype turned up many times. The gene calls are TRBV2 and TRBJ1-1, with a tentative D call TRBD1 (6 bases). Germline-derived CDR1 and CDR2 are SNHLY and FYNNEI. Trimming cost V 10 bases and J 3 bases, with 18 bases left between them. The CDR3 loop spans 14 amino acids. CDR3 residues: CATLLSGADTEAFF. CDR3 sequence (DNA): TGTGCCACCCTACTTTCGGGGGCTGACACTGAAGCTTTCTTT.